This T cell receptor (beta chain) originates from a study of breast tumors, draining lymph nodes, adjacent tissues (dated by TCRdb to about 2016). Notes on the research overall: Breast cancer patients provided tumor, adjacent nontumor tissue and axillary lymph nodes, and the study compared the TCR beta repertoires across these three sources. The study aimed to assess the relationships and possible T-cell exchange between tumor, surrounding tissue and draining lymph node repertoires in human breast cancer. Results and caveats for the whole study, not just this receptor: Tumor T-cell repertoires showed less diversity than lymph node repertoires and more diversity than nontumor tissue repertoires, and tumor T-cell repertoires showed preferential V and J gene usage. The study presented the conclusion that tumor T cells originate in lymph nodes as consistent with a hypothesis, not as something directly demonstrated. Tumor and nontumor tissue repertoires were significantly more similar in luminal-like than in basal-like breast cancer. The data were considered consistent with most tumor T cells being derived from the lymph node and subsequently expanding within tumor tissue.

CDR1 and CDR2, per the germline V gene, are KGHDR and SFDVKD. The CDR3 holds 14 amino acids from the cysteine to the phenylalanine. Only the CDR3 DNA is retained, 42 bases long and in frame from the first base. Trimming removed 4 bases from V and 4 bases from J, leaving 11 bases between the germline ends. This clonotype appeared many times. This clone's antigen is unknown. Base qualities are missing; no much larger clone stands one base away. Lymph node samples came from the axillary draining lymph nodes of breast cancer patients. The data were produced on an Illumina HiSeq 2000. Multiplex PCR amplification was used to build the TCR beta chain libraries. High-throughput sequencing was used to analyze the amplified TCR beta chain products. TCRdb handled the public reads itself, with Q25 trimming in fastp and clone calling in MiXCR, and kept productive beta chains. Identical CDR3 protein sequences are pooled into one entry, listed with their most common genes and DNA. The table for this sample lists 160,000 or so distinct CDR3 sequences; 30% to 40% of them were counted only once. The top ten constitute 3.8% of the sample.

Recombination connected TRBV24-1 to TRBJ2-3, with no reliable assignment of the D segment. This clonotype originated in a female donor with breast cancer. Some clones in this sample may be carry-over from other donors' samples. The material sequenced was axillary lymph node tissue. The sequence in DNA is TGTGCCACCAGTGACCCCGCACAATCAGATACGCAGTATTTT. It translates as CATSDPAQSDTQYF.